Each of the 22 T cell receptor beta chains below was sequenced from the same sample in a study of T cells expressing NK-cell markers. TCRdb reprocessed the 5' RACE reads, with one entry per CDR3 protein and no DNA. The sample table includes about 380,000 distinct CDR3 sequences. What was sequenced was blood T cells: a sorted CD56 or NKG2C T cell subset, CD4+ or CD8+ T cells, or bulk PBMC T cells (not recorded which). These TCRs come from a man aged 18-69 years in good health.

This chain links TRBV6-6 with TRBJ2-1; checking the TCRdb D call of TRBD1 is not possible without DNA. This CDR3 comprises 13 residues. Germline-derived CDR1 and CDR2 are MNHNY and SVGAGI (reference sequence). The CDR3 region is CASSYSNRGEQFF.

This chain joins TRBV12-3 or TRBV12-4 and TRBJ1-2. There are 15 residues in the CDR3. This chain's CDR3 is CASSLEGRSSGGYTF.

The chain carries TRBV11-1 and TRBJ2-7; the TCRdb call, TRBD1, lacks DNA for checking. The germline gives CDR1 SGHAT, CDR2 FQDESV (reference sequence). The CDR3 loop spans 15 amino acids. The CDR3 sequence: CASSLLTGEINEQYF.

The chain recombines TRBV6-1 with TRBJ2-7; with no DNA, the TCRdb D assignment of TRBD1 cannot be verified. This CDR3 comprises 14 residues. Germline V gene sequence: CDR1 MNHNS, CDR2 SASEGT. This CDR3 reads CASVGQGGRYEQYF.

The genes are TRBV2 and TRBJ2-2; lacking DNA, the TRBD1 call made by TCRdb goes unchecked. Germline-derived CDR1 and CDR2 are SNHLY and FYNNEI. The CDR3 contains 15 residues. The CDR3 here is CASSRTTGRTGELFF.

V usage is TRBV9 and J usage is TRBJ2-7; no DNA is available, so the TRBD1 call from TCRdb remains unchecked. Germline values: CDR1 SGDLS, CDR2 YYNGEE. CDR3 length equals 13 residues. CDR3 sequence reads: CASSGVRDREQYF.

The chain uses TRBV11-1 and TRBJ1-4. Germline V CDR1 and CDR2: SGHAT, FQDESV (reference sequence). The CDR3 length is 15 residues. The CDR3 reads CASSSTRLENEKLFF.

This chain joins TRBV21-1 and TRBJ2-7. TRBV21-1 constitutes a pseudogene. CDR3 length: 13 residues. The CDR3 loop is CASSKVGPEEQYF.

The J gene is TRBJ2-1, the V gene TRBV25-1; TCRdb picks TRBD1, but there is no DNA to check that call. Germline CDR1 and CDR2: MGHDK and SYGVNS. CDR3 length: 15 amino acids. The CDR3 here is CASREPGSRDNEQFF.

The genes are TRBV3-1 and TRBJ2-7; there is no DNA to check the TCRdb D call of TRBD1. Per germline, CDR1 LGHDT and CDR2 YNNKEL (reference sequence). This CDR3 region has 12 residues. CDR3 residues: CASSQGQGKEYF.

This sequence joins TRBV19 and TRBJ1-2; the TCRdb D gene call, TRBD1, has no DNA to confirm it. The CDR3 is 15 residues long. Germline V gene lookup returns CDR1 LNHDA and CDR2 SQIVND (reference sequence). The chain's CDR3 is CASSFTGEAYYGYTF.

J is TRBJ2-1 and V is TRBV29-1; TCRdb designates TRBD2, a call that cannot be tested without DNA. The CDR3 is 15 residues long. Germline V CDR1 and CDR2: SQVTM, ANQGSEA. The CDR3 sequence is CSAHTTSGGFDEQFF.

The chain employs TRBV20-1 and TRBJ2-7. The germline V gene has CDR1 DFQATT and CDR2 SNEGSKA (reference sequence). CDR3 length: 11 amino acids. Here the CDR3 reads CSAMGSTEQYF.

The chain combines TRBV4-2 with TRBJ1-1. Germline V gene lookup returns CDR1 LGHNA and CDR2 YNFKEQ. The CDR3 spans 16 residues. CDR3 sequence reads: CASSQGLKGANTEAFF.

This sequence joins TRBV18 and TRBJ2-7; checking the TCRdb D call of TRBD1 is not possible without DNA. Germline V gene lookup returns CDR1 KGHSH and CDR2 LQKENI. The CDR3 has 15 residues. The CDR3 loop reads CASSPRGTVIYEQYF.

The gene calls are TRBV12-3 or TRBV12-4 and TRBJ1-3. The CDR3 has 14 residues. The CDR3 here is CASKRKSSGNTIYF.

This chain uses TRBV9 with TRBJ1-2; TCRdb's D call of TRBD1 is untestable without DNA. There are 14 residues in the CDR3. The germline CDR1 and CDR2 sequences are SGDLS and YYNGEE. The CDR3 protein is CASSTSGQAYGYTF.

V usage is TRBV6-4 and J usage is TRBJ2-3; the D call of TRBD1 rests on TCRdb alone, since no DNA is present to check it. The length of the CDR3 is 20 residues. Germline V gene data show CDR1 as MRHNA and CDR2 as SNTAGT. CDR3 sequence: CASRVPPQSSRGAGTDTQYF.

This chain connects TRBV6-5 to TRBJ1-5; absent DNA, TCRdb's TRBD1 call cannot be checked. Per the germline V gene, CDR1 is MNHEY and CDR2 is SVGAGI. The CDR3 is 19 residues long. The CDR3 here is CASSYPQGGQGAINQPQHF.

The rearrangement links TRBV3-1 to TRBJ2-5; absent DNA, TCRdb's TRBD2 call cannot be checked. The CDR3 is 14 residues long. From germline, CDR1 is LGHDT and CDR2 YNNKEL (reference sequence). CDR3 sequence: CASRGPPGQETQYF.

This CDR3 is CATQTSGPSETQYF. The J gene is TRBJ2-5, the V gene TRBV3-1; TCRdb reports TRBD2, a call that lacks DNA to check it against. Germline assignment: CDR1 LGHDT and CDR2 YNNKEL (reference sequence). This CDR3 spans 14 amino acids.

V gene TRBV5-1 combines with J gene TRBJ2-3; TCRdb designates TRBD1, a call that cannot be tested without DNA. The CDR3 loop spans 12 amino acids. Germline loops: CDR1 SGHRS, CDR2 YFSETQ. Here the CDR3 reads CASARDRDTQYF.